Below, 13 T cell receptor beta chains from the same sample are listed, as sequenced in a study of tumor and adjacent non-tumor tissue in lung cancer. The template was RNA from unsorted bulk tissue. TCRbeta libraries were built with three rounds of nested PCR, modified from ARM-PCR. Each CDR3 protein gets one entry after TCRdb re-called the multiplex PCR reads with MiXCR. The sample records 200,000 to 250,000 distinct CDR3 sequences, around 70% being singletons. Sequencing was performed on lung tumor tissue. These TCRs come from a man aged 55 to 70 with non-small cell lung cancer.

The chain's CDR3 is CASRSTGPYQLEQYF. In nucleotides, the CDR3 is TGTGCCAGCAGGTCGACAGGGCCCTACCAGTTGGAGCAGTACTTC. The V and J genes are TRBV6-2 or TRBV6-3 and TRBJ2-7; 7 bases match TRBD1. The germline CDR1 and CDR2 sequences are MNHEY and SVGEGT. The V segment lost 6 bases and the J segment 7 bases; nucleotides outside the gene matches: 15. The CDR3 consists of 15 residues.

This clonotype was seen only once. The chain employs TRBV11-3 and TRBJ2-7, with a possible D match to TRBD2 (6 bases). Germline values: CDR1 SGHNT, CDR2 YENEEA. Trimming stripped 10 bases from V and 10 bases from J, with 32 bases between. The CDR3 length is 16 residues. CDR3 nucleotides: TGTGCCAACTCCGGGGTGGGGCCACTAGCCCCGTCCGAACAGTACTTC. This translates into CANSGVGPLAPSEQYF.

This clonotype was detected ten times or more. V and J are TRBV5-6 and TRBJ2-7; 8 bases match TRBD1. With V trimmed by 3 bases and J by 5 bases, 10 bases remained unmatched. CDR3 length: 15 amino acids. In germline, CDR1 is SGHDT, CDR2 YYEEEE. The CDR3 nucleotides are TGTGCCAGCAGCTGGGGGGCCGGGACAGGTGACGAGCAGTACTTC. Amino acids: CASSWGAGTGDEQYF.

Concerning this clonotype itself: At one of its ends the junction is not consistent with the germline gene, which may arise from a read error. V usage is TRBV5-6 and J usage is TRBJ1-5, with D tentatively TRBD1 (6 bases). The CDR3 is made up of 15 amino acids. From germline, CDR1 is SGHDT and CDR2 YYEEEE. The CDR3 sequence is CASSSATGSNRPQHF. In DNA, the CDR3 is TGTGCCAGCAGCTCCGCAACAGGGAGCAATCGGCCCCAGCATTTT.

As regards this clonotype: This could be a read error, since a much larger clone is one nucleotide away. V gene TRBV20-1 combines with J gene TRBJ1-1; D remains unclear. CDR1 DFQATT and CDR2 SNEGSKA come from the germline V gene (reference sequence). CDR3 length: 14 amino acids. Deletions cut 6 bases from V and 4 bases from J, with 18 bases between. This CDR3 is CSAAGGYRGTEAFF. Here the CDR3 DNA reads TGCAGTGCCGCGGGAGGGTACAGAGGCACTGAAGCTTTCTTT.

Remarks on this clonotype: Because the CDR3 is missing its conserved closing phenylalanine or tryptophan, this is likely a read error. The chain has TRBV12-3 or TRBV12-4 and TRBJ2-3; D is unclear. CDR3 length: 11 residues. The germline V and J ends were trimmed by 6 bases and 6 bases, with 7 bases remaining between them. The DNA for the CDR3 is TGTGCCAGCAGCCTCACCGATACGCAGTATCTT. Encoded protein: CASSLTDTQYL.

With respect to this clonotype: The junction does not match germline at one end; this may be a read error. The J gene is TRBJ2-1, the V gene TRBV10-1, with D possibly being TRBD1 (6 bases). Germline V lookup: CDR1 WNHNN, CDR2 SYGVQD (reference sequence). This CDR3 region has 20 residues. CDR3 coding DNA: TGCACCAGCAGTGAGTCTCTCGCGGAAAGGGACACCTCCACCGACAATGAGCAGTTCTTC. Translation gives CTSSESLAERDTSTDNEQFF.

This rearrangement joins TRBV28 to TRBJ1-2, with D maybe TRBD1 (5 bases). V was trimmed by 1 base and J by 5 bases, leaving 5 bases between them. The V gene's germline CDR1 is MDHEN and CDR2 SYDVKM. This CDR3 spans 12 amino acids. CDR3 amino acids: CASSLSGYGYTF. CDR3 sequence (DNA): TGTGCCAGCAGTTTATCAGGGTATGGCTACACCTTC.

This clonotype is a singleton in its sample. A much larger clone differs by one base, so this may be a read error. The CDR3 nucleotides are TGTGCCAGCAGCCTAGAATCGGAAGGAACTGAAGCTTTCTTT. Protein sequence: CASSLESEGTEAFF. This chain connects TRBV4-2 to TRBJ1-1, with D uncertain. The CDR3 contains 14 residues. Germline CDR1 LGHNA, CDR2 YNFKEQ. Trimming stripped 4 bases from V and 5 bases from J, with 14 bases between.

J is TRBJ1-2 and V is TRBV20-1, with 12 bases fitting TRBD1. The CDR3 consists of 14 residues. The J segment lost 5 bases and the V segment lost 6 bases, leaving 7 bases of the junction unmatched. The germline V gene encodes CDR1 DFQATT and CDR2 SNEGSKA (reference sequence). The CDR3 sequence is CSAPGQGALYGYTF. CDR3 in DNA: TGCAGTGCCCCGGGACAGGGGGCGCTTTATGGCTACACCTTC.

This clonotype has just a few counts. The CDR3 loop reads CASSFPTSASTDTQYF. Written as DNA, the CDR3 is TGTGCCAGCAGTTTCCCGACTAGCGCTAGCACAGATACGCAGTATTTT. The chain combines TRBV12-3 or TRBV12-4 with TRBJ2-3, with 8 bases matching TRBD2. The CDR3 runs 16 residues. Trimming cost V 3 bases and J 0 bases; bases outside gene matches: 5.

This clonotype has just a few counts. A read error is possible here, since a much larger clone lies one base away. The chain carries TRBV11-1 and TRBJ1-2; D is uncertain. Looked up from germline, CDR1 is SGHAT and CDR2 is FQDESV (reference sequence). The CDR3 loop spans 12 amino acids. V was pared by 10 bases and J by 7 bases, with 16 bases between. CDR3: CANSTRTSGYTF. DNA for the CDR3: TGTGCCAACAGTACTCGGACGAGTGGCTACACCTTC.

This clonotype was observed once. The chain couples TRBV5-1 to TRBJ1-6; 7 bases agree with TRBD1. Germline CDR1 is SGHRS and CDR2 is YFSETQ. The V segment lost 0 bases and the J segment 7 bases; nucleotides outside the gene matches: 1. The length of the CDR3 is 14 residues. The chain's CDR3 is CASSLGGGNSPLHF. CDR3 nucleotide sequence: TGCGCCAGCAGCTTGGGAGGGGGCAATTCACCCCTCCACTTT.